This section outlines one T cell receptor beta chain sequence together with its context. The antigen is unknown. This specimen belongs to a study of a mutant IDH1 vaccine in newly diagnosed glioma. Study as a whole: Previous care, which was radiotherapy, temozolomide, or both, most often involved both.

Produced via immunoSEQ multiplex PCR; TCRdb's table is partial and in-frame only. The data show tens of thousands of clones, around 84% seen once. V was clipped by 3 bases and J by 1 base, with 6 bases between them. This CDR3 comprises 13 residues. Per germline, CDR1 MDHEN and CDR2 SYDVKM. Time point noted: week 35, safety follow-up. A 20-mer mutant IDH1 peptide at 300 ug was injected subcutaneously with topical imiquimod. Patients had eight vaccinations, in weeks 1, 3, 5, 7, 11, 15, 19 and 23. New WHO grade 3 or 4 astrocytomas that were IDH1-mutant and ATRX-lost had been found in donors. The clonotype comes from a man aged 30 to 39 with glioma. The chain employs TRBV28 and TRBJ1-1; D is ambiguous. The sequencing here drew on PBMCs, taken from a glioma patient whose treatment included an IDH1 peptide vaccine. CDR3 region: CASSLVQNTEAFF. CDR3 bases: TGTGCCAGCAGTTTGGTCCAGAACACTGAAGCTTTCTTT.